This T cell receptor beta chain was sequenced in a study of brain metastases from non-small cell lung cancer. Clones were sequenced by immunoSEQ multiplex PCR, and TCRdb holds only the in-frame ones, with some missing. Here the sample spans 4,700 or so clones, under 90% being singletons. Germline assignment: CDR1 LGHNA and CDR2 YSLEER. Trimming cost V 0 bases and J 0 bases, with 11 bases left between them. CDR3 length: 16 amino acids. The clonotype originates from a donor over 35 with non-small cell lung cancer. The specimen was tumor-adjacent normal tissue. The rearrangement uses TRBV4-3 and TRBJ2-5, with a tentative D call TRBD2 (5 bases). For the CDR3, the DNA is TGCGCCAGCAGCCAAGATGCGGGCGTGTACCAAGAGACCCAGTACTTC. Translation: CASSQDAGVYQETQYF.